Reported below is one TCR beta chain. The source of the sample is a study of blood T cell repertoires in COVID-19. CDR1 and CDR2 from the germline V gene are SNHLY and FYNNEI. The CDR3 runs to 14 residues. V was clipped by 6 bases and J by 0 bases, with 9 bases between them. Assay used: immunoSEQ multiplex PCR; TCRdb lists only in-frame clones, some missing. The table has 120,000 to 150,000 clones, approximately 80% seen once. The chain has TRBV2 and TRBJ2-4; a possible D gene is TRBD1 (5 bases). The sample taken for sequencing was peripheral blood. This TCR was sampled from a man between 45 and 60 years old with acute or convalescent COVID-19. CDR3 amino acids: CASRTALAKNIQYF. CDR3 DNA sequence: TGTGCCAGCAGGACAGCTCTAGCCAAAAACATTCAGTACTTC.